The next 21 T cell receptor beta chains were all read from a single sample in a study of cytomegalovirus exposure and HLA in healthy donors. The PCR had 60 Vbeta and 13 Jbeta primers. Sequenced by immunoSEQ multiplex PCR; TCRdb stores in-frame clones only, minus some. The table includes some 120,000 clones, about 16% detected once. Sample: PBMCs. The receptors here all came from a woman aged 18-29 years in good health and CMV-seronegative.

The rearrangement links TRBV2 to TRBJ2-7; D perhaps matches TRBD1 (6 bases). Germline loops: CDR1 SNHLY, CDR2 FYNNEI. The CDR3 runs 14 residues. V lost 6 bases and J 5 bases, leaving 17 bases between the germline ends. The CDR3 sequence: CASRGLTGSDEQYF. CDR3 nucleotides: TGTGCCAGCAGGGGGTTAACAGGGTCCGACGAGCAGTACTTC.

This clone showed up just a few times. This chain joins TRBV6-4 and TRBJ1-5; TRBD1 is a possible D gene (6 bases). Trimming stripped 5 bases from V and 0 bases from J, with 8 bases between. This CDR3 is built from 14 residues. Germline values: CDR1 MRHNA, CDR2 SNTAGT. In DNA, the CDR3 is TGTGCCAGCAGTAAGGACAGTAGCAATCAGCCCCAGCATTTT. Its translation is CASSKDSSNQPQHF.

A few counts support this clone. The chain carries TRBV10-1 and TRBJ2-2; 8 nucleotides line up with TRBD2. From germline, CDR1 is WNHNN and CDR2 SYGVQD (reference sequence). With 6 bases clipped from V and 4 bases from J, the junction kept 10 bases outside the gene matches. CDR3 length: 16 amino acids. The CDR3 bases are TGCGCCAGCAGAAGTAGTCGGGAGGGCCGCACCGGGGAGCTGTTTTTT. As protein: CASRSSREGRTGELFF.

This chain links TRBV6-5 with TRBJ2-7; TRBD1 matches 9 bases. This CDR3 contains 14 residues. With V trimmed by 5 bases and J by 2 bases, 4 bases remained unmatched. Germline lookup yields CDR1 MNHEY and CDR2 SVGAGI. CDR3 nucleotide sequence: TGTGCCAGCAGTCCGGACAGGGGAACCTACGAGCAGTACTTC. Protein: CASSPDRGTYEQYF.

This clone was seen a few times. V usage is TRBV11-2 and J usage is TRBJ2-4, with D perhaps TRBD1 (6 bases). Trimming pared 3 bases from V and 3 bases from J, leaving 15 bases between. The germline gives CDR1 SGHAT, CDR2 FQNNGV. CDR3 length: 16 amino acids. The CDR3 DNA follows: TGTGCCAGCAGCTTTTTTCCAGGGGAAGGCAAAAACATTCAGTACTTC. Translating it yields CASSFFPGEGKNIQYF.

This clone was found a few times. The V gene is TRBV6-6, the J gene TRBJ2-5; D uncertain. V was pared by 5 bases and J by 7 bases, with 14 bases between. The CDR3 runs 13 residues. The germline CDR1 and CDR2 sequences are MNHNY and SVGAGI (reference sequence). CDR3 in amino acids: CASSLLVEGTQYF. The CDR3 DNA reads as TGTGCCAGCAGTCTTCTAGTAGAAGGGACCCAGTACTTC.

The chain recombines TRBV11-3 with TRBJ2-7; 7 bases line up with TRBD1. This CDR3 has 13 amino acids. V lost 4 bases to trimming and J lost 3 bases; unmatched junction nucleotides: 3. CDR1 and CDR2 from the germline V gene are SGHNT and YENEEA. CDR3 residues: CASSSGQDYEQYF. In nucleotides, the CDR3 is TGTGCCAGCAGCTCCGGACAGGACTACGAGCAGTACTTC.

The chain joins TRBV7-9 to TRBJ2-2; D not certain. Germline assignment: CDR1 SEHNR and CDR2 FQNEAQ (reference sequence). V gave up 5 bases and J gave up 7 bases, with 8 bases separating them. CDR3 length: 12 residues. The chain's CDR3 is CASSPPGGELFF. CDR3 nucleotides: TGTGCCAGCAGCCCCCCGGGCGGGGAGCTGTTTTTT.

The chain couples TRBV10-3 to TRBJ2-3; TRBD2 aligns across 9 bases. The CDR3 is 14 residues long. Germline CDR1 ENHRY, CDR2 SYGVKD. The trim removed 3 bases at V and 14 bases at J, leaving 12 bases unmatched. The CDR3 reads CAISDRASGARGYF. Here the CDR3 DNA reads TGTGCCATCAGTGATAGGGCTAGCGGGGCCCGTGGGTATTTT.

This clone was observed a handful of times. This sequence joins TRBV4-1 and TRBJ1-2, with TRBD1 matching 10 bases. Germline trimming cut 3 bases from V and 8 bases from J; bases unmatched to any gene: 6. The CDR3 consists of 14 residues. Germline CDR1 and CDR2: MGHRA and YSYEKL. The CDR3 is CASSQGQGPGGYTF. The CDR3 bases are TGCGCCAGCAGCCAGGGACAGGGGCCAGGCGGCTACACCTTC.

The V and J genes are TRBV5-1 and TRBJ1-1; 8 bases map to TRBD1. CDR1 and CDR2 from the germline V gene are SGHRS and YFSETQ. The V and J ends lost 0 bases and 6 bases, in that order; junction bases with no gene match: 4. The CDR3 runs to 14 residues. The CDR3 DNA reads TGCGCCAGCAGCTTGGGGCAGGGGGCCCCTGAAGCTTTCTTT. Translated: CASSLGQGAPEAFF.

This chain joins TRBV7-8 and TRBJ2-3; D unresolved. The CDR3 has 16 residues. With 1 base removed from V and 2 bases from J, the gap between germline ends came to 13 bases. The V gene's germline CDR1 is SGHVS and CDR2 FQNEAQ. The CDR3 spells CASSLGVFRSTDTQYF. In DNA form, the CDR3 reads TGTGCCAGCAGCTTAGGGGTGTTCAGGTCCACAGATACGCAGTATTTT.

The genes are TRBV19 and TRBJ2-3; D may be TRBD2 (5 bases). V dropped 2 bases and J dropped 6 bases, with 12 bases sitting between them. Germline V CDR1 and CDR2: LNHDA, SQIVND (reference sequence). The CDR3 extends over 14 amino acids. Here the CDR3 DNA reads TGTGCCAGTAGTATAAACCGGGGAGAGGATACGCAGTATTTT. The encoded protein is CASSINRGEDTQYF. Complete variable domain (other parts from reference TRBV19 and TRBJ2-3): DGGITQSPKYLFRKEGQNVTLSCEQNLNHDAMYWYRQDPGQGLRLIYYSQIVNDFQKGDIAEGYSVSREKKESFPLTVTSAQKNPTAFYLCASSINRGEDTQYFGPGTRLTVL.

This clone has more than one count but fewer than ten. This chain joins TRBV6-1 and TRBJ2-7; 8 bases align to TRBD2. In germline, CDR1 is MNHNS, CDR2 SASEGT. The CDR3 covers 14 residues. V trimming: 4 bases; J trimming: 6 bases; junction bases outside the gene matches: 8. CDR3 in DNA: TGTGCCAGCAGTGTGGAGACTAGCGTGTCCGAGCAGTACTTC. Translated, it gives CASSVETSVSEQYF.

This clone has a handful of counts. The CDR3 coding sequence is TGTGCCAGCAGCGCTCGGGGGGGCCGGGACAATGAGCAGTTCTTC. Translated: CASSARGGRDNEQFF. The rearrangement joins TRBV5-4 to TRBJ2-1; 8 positions agree with TRBD2. Trimming took 4 bases from V and 5 from J; bases not matched to a gene: 8. Looked up from germline, CDR1 is SGHNT and CDR2 is YYREEE (reference sequence). This CDR3 is built from 15 residues.

This clone was seen a handful of times. The chain carries TRBV5-6 and TRBJ2-1; D gene unclear. Trimming removed 7 bases at V and 8 bases at J, with 13 bases between. The CDR3 contains 12 residues. The germline CDR1 and CDR2 sequences are SGHDT and YYEEEE. The CDR3 coding sequence is TGTGCCAGCCGCTCAGGTGGGCATGAGCAGTTCTTC. Protein sequence: CASRSGGHEQFF.

This clone was counted only a few times. The V call is TRBV30, the J call TRBJ2-7, with a possible D match to TRBD1 (5 bases). The CDR3 loop spans 14 amino acids. Trimming removed 4 bases from V and 2 bases from J, with 15 bases in between. The germline V gene encodes CDR1 GTSNPN and CDR2 SVGIG (reference sequence). CDR3 loop: CAWKNRPYPYEQYF. The CDR3 DNA follows: TGTGCCTGGAAAAACAGGCCCTACCCCTACGAGCAGTACTTC.

CDR3 sequence reads: CAWTSGRLTGEQFF. The CDR3 DNA reads TGTGCCTGGACTAGCGGGAGGCTGACGGGTGAGCAGTTCTTC. The chain has TRBV30 and TRBJ2-1; 11 nucleotides match TRBD2. The V gene's germline CDR1 is GTSNPN and CDR2 SVGIG (reference sequence). After removal of 4 bases from V and 9 bases from J, the junction contained 8 bases not matched to a gene. The CDR3 is 14 amino acids.

The V call is TRBV27, the J call TRBJ2-1; TRBD2 matches at 7 bases. The length of the CDR3 is 15 residues. Germline assignment: CDR1 MNHEY and CDR2 SMNVEV (reference sequence). The junction had 14 bases not matched to a gene; V was cut back by 6 bases and J by 9 bases. CDR3: CASRPLGGRGSEQFF. DNA for the CDR3: TGTGCCAGCAGACCCCTGGGCGGGAGAGGGTCTGAGCAGTTCTTC.

With respect to this clone: This sample includes further DNA sequences coding for the same CDR3. The V gene is TRBV5-1, the J gene TRBJ2-2; D gene ambiguous. V lost 1 base, J lost 2 bases, and 6 bases lay in between. The CDR3 extends over 14 amino acids. Germline loops: CDR1 SGHRS, CDR2 YFSETQ. The CDR3 reads CASSLTVNTGELFF. As DNA, the CDR3 is TGCGCCAGCAGCTTGACAGTAAACACCGGGGAGCTGTTTTTT.

The gene calls are TRBV29-1 and TRBJ2-2; the D is unclear. The germline CDR1 and CDR2 sequences are SQVTM and ANQGSEA. The CDR3 is made up of 13 amino acids. V was shortened by 4 bases and J by 2 bases, with 8 bases between the two germline ends. The CDR3 sequence: CSVVGVNTGELFF. The CDR3 DNA is TGCAGCGTTGTAGGAGTTAACACCGGGGAGCTGTTTTTT.